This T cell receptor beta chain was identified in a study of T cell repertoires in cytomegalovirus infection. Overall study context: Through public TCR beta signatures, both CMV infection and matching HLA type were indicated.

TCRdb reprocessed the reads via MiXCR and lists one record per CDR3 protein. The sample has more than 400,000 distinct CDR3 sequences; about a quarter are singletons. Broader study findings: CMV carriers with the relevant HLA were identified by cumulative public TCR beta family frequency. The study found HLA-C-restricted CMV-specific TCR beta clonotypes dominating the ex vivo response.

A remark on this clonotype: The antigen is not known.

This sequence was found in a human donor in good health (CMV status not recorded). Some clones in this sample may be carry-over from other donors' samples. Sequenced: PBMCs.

The CDR3 region has the DNA TGTGCCACCACCGGAGACAACGCCGAGGCAGATACGCAGTATTTT. Translated, it gives CATTGDNAEADTQYF. The J gene is TRBJ2-3, the V gene TRBV24-1; D gene unclear. The CDR3 covers 15 residues. From germline, CDR1 is KGHDR and CDR2 SFDVKD. Trimming removed 8 bases from V and 4 bases from J, with 18 bases in between.